The TCR beta chain under discussion was sequenced for a study of T cell repertoires in cytomegalovirus infection. About the research overall: Public TCR beta signatures were indicative of both CMV infection and a matching HLA type.

TCRdb reprocessed the reads with MiXCR, giving one entry per CDR3 protein. The table lists 350,000 to 550,000 distinct CDR3 sequences, approximately 30% of them singletons. Whole-study results and caveats: What dominated the ex vivo response were HLA-C-restricted CMV-specific TCR beta clonotypes.

This clonotype occurred many times. The antigen is not known. The TCR comes from a human donor in good health (CMV status not recorded). Some clones in this sample may be carry-over from other donors' samples. The material sequenced was PBMCs.

Here the CDR3 DNA reads TGTGCCAGCAGCGCACCGTCCCCGGGGGAGCAGTACTTC. Translating gives CASSAPSPGEQYF. The chain combines TRBV7-2 with TRBJ2-7; TRBD2 might be the D (5 bases). The germline V gene has CDR1 SGHTA and CDR2 FQGNSA. Trimming removed 5 bases at V and 7 bases at J, with 15 bases between. The CDR3 length is 13 residues.